This T cell receptor beta chain is drawn from a study of blood T cell repertoires in COVID-19. Per the germline V gene, CDR1 is LNHNV and CDR2 is YYDKDF (reference sequence). This CDR3 is built from 15 residues. V was cut by 1 base and J by 5 bases, with 11 bases left in between. Generated by immunoSEQ multiplex PCR, the TCRdb table keeps only in-frame clones and is missing some. The sample holds roughly 100,000 clones, 81% seen once. This sequence originates from a woman aged 65 to 85 with acute or convalescent COVID-19. The chain recombines TRBV15 with TRBJ1-4; no clear D. Material: peripheral blood. CDR3 region: CATSRATFQNEKLFF. CDR3 DNA: TGTGCCACCAGCAGAGCCACATTCCAGAATGAAAAACTGTTTTTT.